These T cell receptor beta chains were read from a single sample in a study of blood T cells in healthy people across ages. Via MiXCR, TCRdb re-called the 5' RACE reads, giving one row per CDR3 protein. The sample has about 1.4 million distinct CDR3 sequences; roughly 60% are singletons. Input material: blood. The source of these receptors is a young man in good health. The CDR3 runs from the conserved cysteine through the conserved F or W. A D gene is named only where the DNA matches it firmly. Not all rows give a size; the values are once, few, many and, for expanded clones, a class.

>NA|NA|TRBV12-3/TRBV12-4|TRBJ1-5
CASSPNGLNQPQHF
TGTGCCAGCAGCCCCAACGGATTGAATCAGCCCCAGCATTTT
>NA|TRBD2|TRBV2|TRBJ2-3
CASKTGGRNTDTQYF
TGTGCCAGCAAGACTGGCGGGAGAAACACAGATACGCAGTATTTT
>few|TRBD2|TRBV5-1|TRBJ2-1
CASSLGTSGVYEQFF
TGCGCCAGCAGCCTCGGGACTAGCGGGGTATATGAGCAGTTCTTC
>few|NA|TRBV10-3|TRBJ2-7
CAISEGTPPEQYF
TGTGCCATCAGTGAGGGGACCCCTCCCGAGCAGTACTTC
>NA|TRBD1|TRBV6-6|TRBJ1-3
CASSRQGVAGNTIYF
TGTGCCAGCAGTAGACAGGGAGTAGCTGGAAACACCATATATTTT
>NA|NA|TRBV10-3|TRBJ1-2
CAIQVKYGYTF
TGTGCCATTCAGGTGAAGTATGGCTACACCTTC
>NA|TRBD1|TRBV30|TRBJ2-3
CAADREGTQYF
TGTGCCGCGGACAGGGAAGGTACGCAGTATTTT
>once|TRBD1|TRBV7-8|TRBJ2-7
CASSLAVGHRGPHYEQYF
TGTGCCAGCAGCTTAGCGGTAGGGCACAGGGGCCCTCACTACGAGCAGTACTTC
>NA|TRBD1|TRBV7-2|TRBJ2-4
CASSYNPGQGSENIQYF
TGTGCCAGCAGTTATAACCCGGGACAGGGGTCGGAAAACATTCAGTACTTC
>NA|NA|TRBV9|TRBJ1-1
CASSVGREGTEAFF
TGTGCCAGCAGCGTAGGAAGGGAAGGCACTGAAGCTTTCTTT
>NA|NA|TRBV13|TRBJ2-7
CASTLLNAEQYF
TGTGCCAGCACTCTATTAAATGCTGAGCAGTACTTC
>NA|NA|TRBV12-3/TRBV12-4|TRBJ2-3
CASRTDMQYF
TGTGCCAGCCGCACAGATATGCAGTATTTT
>NA|NA|TRBV7-9|TRBJ1-1
CASSPHGAPDTEAFF
TGTGCCAGCAGCCCGCATGGGGCGCCGGACACTGAAGCTTTCTTT
>NA|NA|TRBV29-1|TRBJ2-7
CSVTRDSSYEQYF
TGCAGCGTGACTCGAGACAGCTCCTACGAGCAGTACTTC
>NA|NA|TRBV5-1|TRBJ2-6
CASWEGAGANVLTF
TGCGCCAGCTGGGAGGGGGCTGGGGCCAACGTCCTGACTTTC
>NA|NA|TRBV4-1|TRBJ1-2
CASSHGKYYGYTF
TGCGCCAGCAGCCATGGGAAATACTATGGCTACACCTTC
>NA|TRBD1|TRBV20-1|TRBJ2-6
CSASPGQATNVLTF
TGCAGTGCTAGCCCGGGACAGGCGACCAACGTCCTGACTTTC
>many|TRBD2|TRBV3-1|TRBJ2-7
CASSQSSGYEQYF
TGTGCCAGCAGCCAATCTAGCGGGTACGAGCAGTACTTC
>NA|NA|TRBV4-2|TRBJ2-3
CASSAQSGPIRDTQYF
TGTGCCAGCAGCGCTCAATCGGGACCTATTAGGGATACGCAGTATTTT
>NA|NA|TRBV6-6|TRBJ1-1
CASALRDENTEAFF
TGTGCCAGCGCTCTCCGGGACGAGAACACTGAAGCTTTCTTT
>NA|NA|TRBV10-3|TRBJ1-5
CAISAQAQERQPQHF
TGTGCCATCAGTGCCCAGGCTCAGGAGCGGCAGCCCCAGCATTTT
>NA|TRBD1|TRBV6-5|TRBJ2-1
CASRRQGSYNEQFF
TGTGCCAGCAGGCGACAGGGTTCCTACAATGAGCAGTTCTTC
>NA|TRBD1|TRBV29-1|TRBJ1-4
CSAAGGASTNEKPFF
TGCAGCGCCGCAGGGGGCGCCTCAACTAATGAAAAGCCGTTTTTT
>NA|NA|TRBV10-1|TRBJ1-2
CASIKQVYYGYTF
TGCGCCAGCATAAAACAGGTTTACTATGGCTACACCTTC
>NA|NA|TRBV6-5|TRBJ2-7
CASRREFRGRYEQYF
TGTGCCAGCAGACGGGAGTTTAGGGGGCGATACGAGCAGTACTTC
>NA|NA|TRBV29-1|TRBJ2-1
CSVGGISGHEQFF
TGCAGCGTTGGCGGGATTTCTGGCCATGAGCAGTTCTTC
>many|NA|TRBV28|TRBJ1-2
CASSRGYGYTF
TGTGCCAGCAGTCGAGGGTATGGCTACACCTTC
>NA|TRBD2|TRBV4-3|TRBJ2-3
CASSRRGGRNTDTQYF
TGCGCCAGCAGCCGTCGCGGGGGGAGGAACACAGATACGCAGTATTTT
>NA|TRBD2|TRBV12-3/TRBV12-4|TRBJ2-1
CASTFGGLGNEQFF
TGTGCCAGCACCTTCGGGGGACTAGGAAATGAGCAGTTCTTC
>NA|TRBD2|TRBV7-2|TRBJ2-3
CASSLAGLAGVTQYF
TGTGCCAGCAGCTTAGCTGGACTAGCGGGGGTAACGCAGTATTTT
>NA|TRBD1|TRBV16|TRBJ1-2
CASSQQAGGSYYGYTF
TGTGCCAGCAGCCAGCAGGCAGGGGGCTCTTACTATGGCTACACCTTC
>NA|TRBD2|TRBV7-2|TRBJ2-1
CASSGGLAGMDLYNEQFF
TGTGCCAGCAGCGGCGGACTAGCGGGAATGGATTTATACAATGAGCAGTTCTTC
>NA|TRBD1|TRBV6-1|TRBJ2-3
CASSEPGTGSTDTQYF
TGTGCCAGCAGTGAGCCCGGGACAGGGAGCACAGATACGCAGTATTTT
>few|NA|TRBV15|TRBJ2-1
CATSGFTEDNEQFF
TGTGCCACCAGCGGATTTACAGAGGACAATGAGCAGTTCTTC
>NA|TRBD1|TRBV29-1|TRBJ1-1
CSCRQGLSTEAFF
TGCAGCTGCAGACAGGGGCTGAGCACTGAAGCTTTCTTT
>NA|NA|TRBV5-1|TRBJ2-1
CASSPLPRAGEQFF
TGCGCCAGCAGCCCGCTTCCCAGGGCAGGCGAGCAGTTCTTC
>NA|TRBD1|TRBV28|TRBJ1-4
CASSLDRENEKLFF
TGTGCCAGCAGTTTGGACAGGGAGAATGAAAAACTGTTTTTT
>few|NA|TRBV27|TRBJ2-2
CASRRRELFF
TGTGCCAGCAGGAGGAGGGAGCTGTTTTTT
>NA|NA|TRBV6-6|TRBJ2-3
CASRPGTGGGLNTQYF
TGTGCCAGCAGACCCGGGACTGGAGGGGGGTTGAATACGCAGTATTTT
>NA|TRBD1|TRBV13|TRBJ1-2
CASSFNQGASYGYTF
TGTGCCAGCAGCTTCAATCAGGGGGCAAGCTATGGCTACACCTTC
>NA|TRBD1|TRBV18|TRBJ1-6
CASSPGDRGPDSPLHF
TGTGCCAGCTCACCCGGGGACAGGGGCCCTGATTCACCCCTCCACTTT
>few|TRBD2|TRBV28|TRBJ2-7
CASSFLGTRSEQYF
TGTGCCAGCAGTTTTCTCGGGACTAGATCCGAGCAGTACTTC
>few|TRBD1|TRBV10-3|TRBJ2-7
CAISDPGQGHEQYF
TGTGCCATCAGTGACCCGGGACAGGGCCACGAGCAGTACTTC
>NA|TRBD2|TRBV20-1|TRBJ2-5
CSARDRTSGEWETQYF
TGCAGTGCTAGAGATCGGACTAGCGGGGAGTGGGAGACCCAGTACTTC
>NA|NA|TRBV25-1|TRBJ2-7
CASSELRGTYEQYF
TGTGCCAGCAGTGAATTGAGGGGCACCTACGAGCAGTACTTC
>few|NA|TRBV6-2/TRBV6-3|TRBJ1-2
CASSYIPAGGDGYTF
TGTGCCAGCAGTTATATTCCGGCAGGCGGGGATGGCTACACCTTC
>NA|TRBD1|TRBV16|TRBJ1-2
CASSPMRGQIHGYTF
TGTGCCAGCAGCCCAATGAGGGGGCAGATCCATGGCTACACCTTC
>NA|TRBD2|TRBV20-1|TRBJ2-1
CSAPGLAGPSSYNEQFF
TGCAGTGCCCCGGGACTAGCGGGACCAAGCTCCTACAATGAGCAGTTCTTC
>NA|NA|TRBV4-1|TRBJ1-2
CASSQGGGSGYGYTF
TGCGCCAGCAGCCAAGGCGGTGGGAGTGGCTATGGCTACACCTTC
>NA|TRBD1|TRBV12-3/TRBV12-4|TRBJ1-5
CASSLWDSGYSNQPQHF
TGTGCCAGCAGTTTATGGGACAGCGGTTATAGCAATCAGCCCCAGCATTTT
>NA|NA|TRBV27|TRBJ2-5
CASSLRGAYNEQYF
TGTGCCAGCAGTTTACGGGGGGCTTACAATGAGCAGTACTTC
>few|TRBD1|TRBV29-1|TRBJ1-2
CSVVSDLGTGGGYGYTF
TGCAGCGTGGTGTCAGACCTCGGGACAGGGGGCGGCTATGGCTACACCTTC
>NA|NA|TRBV6-1|TRBJ2-1
CASSGLDNEQFF
TGTGCCAGCAGTGGACTAGACAATGAGCAGTTCTTC
>few|NA|TRBV10-3|TRBJ2-7
CAISESRGPSYEQYF
TGTGCCATCAGTGAGTCGAGGGGCCCCTCTTACGAGCAGTACTTC
>NA|NA|TRBV24-1|TRBJ2-3
CAVMGGASTDTQYF
TGTGCCGTGATGGGGGGGGCTAGCACAGATACGCAGTATTTT